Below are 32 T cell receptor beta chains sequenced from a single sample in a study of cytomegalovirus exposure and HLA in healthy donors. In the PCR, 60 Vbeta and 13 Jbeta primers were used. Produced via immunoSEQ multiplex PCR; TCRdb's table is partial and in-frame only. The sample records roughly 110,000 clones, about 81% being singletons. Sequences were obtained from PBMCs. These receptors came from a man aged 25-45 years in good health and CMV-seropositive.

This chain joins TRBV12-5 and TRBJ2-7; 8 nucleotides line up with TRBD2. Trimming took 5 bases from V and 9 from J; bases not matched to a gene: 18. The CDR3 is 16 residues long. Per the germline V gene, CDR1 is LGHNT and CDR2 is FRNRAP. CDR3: CASGPQHGTRGRGQYF. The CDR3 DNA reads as TGTGCTAGTGGTCCACAGCACGGGACTAGGGGTAGGGGGCAGTACTTC.

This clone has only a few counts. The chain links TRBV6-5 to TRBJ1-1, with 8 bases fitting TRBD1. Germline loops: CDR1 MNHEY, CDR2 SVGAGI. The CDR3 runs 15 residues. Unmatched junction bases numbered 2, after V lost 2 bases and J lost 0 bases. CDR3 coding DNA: TGTGCCAGCAGTTACGGGACAGGCATGAACACTGAAGCTTTCTTT. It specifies CASSYGTGMNTEAFF.

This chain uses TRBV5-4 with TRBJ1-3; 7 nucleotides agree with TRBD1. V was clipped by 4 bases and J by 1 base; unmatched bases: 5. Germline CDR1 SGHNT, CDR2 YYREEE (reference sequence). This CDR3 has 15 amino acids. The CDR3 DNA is TGTGCCAGCAGCCTCTCAGGGGGTTCTGGAAACACCATATATTTT. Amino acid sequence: CASSLSGGSGNTIYF. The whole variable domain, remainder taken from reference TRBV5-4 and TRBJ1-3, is ETGVTQSPTHLIKTRGQQVTLRCSSQSGHNTVSWYQQALGQGPQFIFQYYREEENGRGNFPPRFSGLQFPNYSSELNVNALELDDSALYLCASSLSGGSGNTIYFGEGSWLTVV.

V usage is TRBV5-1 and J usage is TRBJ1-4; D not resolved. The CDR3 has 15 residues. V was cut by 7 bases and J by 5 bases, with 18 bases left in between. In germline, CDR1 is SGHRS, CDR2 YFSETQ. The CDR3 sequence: CASCMEDQGNEKLFF. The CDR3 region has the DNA TGCGCCAGCTGTATGGAGGACCAAGGAAATGAAAAACTGTTTTTT. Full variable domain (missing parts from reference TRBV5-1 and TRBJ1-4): KAGVTQTPRYLIKTRGQQVTLSCSPISGHRSVSWYQQTPGQGLQFLFEYFSETQRNKGNFPGRFSGRQFSNSRSEMNVSTLELGDSALYLCASCMEDQGNEKLFFGSGTQLSVL.

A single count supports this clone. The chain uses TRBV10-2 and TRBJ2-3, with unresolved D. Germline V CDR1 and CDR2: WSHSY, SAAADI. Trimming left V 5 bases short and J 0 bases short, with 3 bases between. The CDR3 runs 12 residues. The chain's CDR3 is CASSSSTDTQYF. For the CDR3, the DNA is TGCGCCAGCAGTTCTAGCACAGATACGCAGTATTTT.

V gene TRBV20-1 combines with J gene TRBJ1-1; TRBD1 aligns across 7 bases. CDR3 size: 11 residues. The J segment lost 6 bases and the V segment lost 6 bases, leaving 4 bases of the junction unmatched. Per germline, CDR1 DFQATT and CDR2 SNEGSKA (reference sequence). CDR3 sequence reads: CSAPQGAEAFF. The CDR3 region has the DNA TGCAGTGCACCCCAGGGGGCTGAAGCTTTCTTT.

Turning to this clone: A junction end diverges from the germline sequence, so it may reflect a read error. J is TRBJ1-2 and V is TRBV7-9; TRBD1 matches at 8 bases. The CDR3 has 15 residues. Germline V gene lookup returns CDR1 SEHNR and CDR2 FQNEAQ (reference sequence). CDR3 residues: CSSSLASRGHYGYTF. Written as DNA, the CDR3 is TGTTCCAGCAGCTTAGCTTCCAGGGGGCACTATGGCTACACCTTC.

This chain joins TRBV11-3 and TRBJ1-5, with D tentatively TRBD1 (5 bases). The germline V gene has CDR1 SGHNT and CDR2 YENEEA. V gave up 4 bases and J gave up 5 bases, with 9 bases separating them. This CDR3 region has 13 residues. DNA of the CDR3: TGTGCCAGCAGCTCTGGACAATATCAGCCCCAGCATTTT. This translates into CASSSGQYQPQHF.

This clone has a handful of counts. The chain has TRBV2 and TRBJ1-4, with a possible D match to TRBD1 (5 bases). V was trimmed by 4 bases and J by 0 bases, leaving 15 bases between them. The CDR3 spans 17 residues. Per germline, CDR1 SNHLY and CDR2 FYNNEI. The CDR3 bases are TGTGCCAGCAGTGCGGACACGTTGCGTGCAACTAATGAAAAACTGTTTTTT. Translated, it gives CASSADTLRATNEKLFF.

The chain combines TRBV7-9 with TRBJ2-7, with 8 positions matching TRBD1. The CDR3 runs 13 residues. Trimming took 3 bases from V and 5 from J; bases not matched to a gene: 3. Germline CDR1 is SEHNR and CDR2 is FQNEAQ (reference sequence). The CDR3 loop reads CASSFWTGHEQYF. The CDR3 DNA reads TGTGCCAGCAGCTTCTGGACAGGGCACGAGCAGTACTTC.

CDR3 sequence (DNA): TGTGCCAGCAGCGCCCACAGGGGGATGAGCACTGAAGCTTTCTTT. This gives the protein CASSAHRGMSTEAFF. V is TRBV5-8 and J is TRBJ1-1, with 8 positions matching TRBD1. The CDR3 contains 15 residues. The germline V gene encodes CDR1 SGHTS and CDR2 YDEGEE. Germline trimming cut 4 bases from V and 4 bases from J; bases unmatched to any gene: 9.

DNA for the CDR3: TGTGCCAGCAGTTCAGGACAGGCAACTAATGAAAAACTGTTTTTT. It is translated as CASSSGQATNEKLFF. The V call is TRBV27, the J call TRBJ1-4, with 7 bases identical to TRBD1. The V gene's germline CDR1 is MNHEY and CDR2 SMNVEV (reference sequence). J was trimmed by 0 bases and V by 4 bases; bases with no gene match: 2. This CDR3 has 15 residues. The complete variable domain, with remaining parts taken from reference TRBV27 and TRBJ1-4, reads EAQVTQNPRYLITVTGKKLTVTCSQNMNHEYMSWYRQDPGLGLRQIYYSMNVEVTDKGDVPEGYKVSRKEKRNFPLILESPSPNQTSLYFCASSSGQATNEKLFFGSGTQLSVL.

The CDR3 DNA reads as TGTGCCAGCCAATCGGGATTTGGATACAATGAGCAGTTCTTC. Translating it yields CASQSGFGYNEQFF. The chain joins TRBV27 to TRBJ2-1, with D possibly TRBD2 on 5 matching bases. The CDR3 totals 14 residues. CDR1 and CDR2 (germline): MNHEY, SMNVEV (reference sequence). Trimming took off 8 bases at V and 4 bases at J, with 15 bases between the two ends.

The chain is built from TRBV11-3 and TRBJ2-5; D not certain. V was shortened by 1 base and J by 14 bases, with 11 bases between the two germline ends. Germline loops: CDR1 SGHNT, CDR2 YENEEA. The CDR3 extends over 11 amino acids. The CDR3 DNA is TGTGCCAGCAGCTTAGGGCCCCGCCCATACTTC. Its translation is CASSLGPRPYF.

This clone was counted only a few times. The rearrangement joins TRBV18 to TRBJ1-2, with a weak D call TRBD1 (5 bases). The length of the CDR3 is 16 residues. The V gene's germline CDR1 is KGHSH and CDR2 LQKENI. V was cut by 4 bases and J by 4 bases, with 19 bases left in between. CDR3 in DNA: TGTGCCAGCTCACTGGGGCCCGGTGGGGCCGCCTATGGCTACACCTTC. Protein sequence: CASSLGPGGAAYGYTF.

The CDR3 is CAWSGGHHNSPLHF. In nucleotides, the CDR3 is TGTGCCTGGAGTGGGGGACATCATAATTCACCCCTCCACTTT. This chain links TRBV30 with TRBJ1-6, with a possible D match to TRBD1 (6 bases). The CDR3 totals 14 residues. CDR1 is GTSNPN and CDR2 is SVGIG in the germline V gene (reference sequence). V gave up 1 base and J gave up 5 bases, with 9 bases separating them.

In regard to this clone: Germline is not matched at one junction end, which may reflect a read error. The CDR3 DNA sequence: TGTGCTAGCAGCTTCGGGGTTCTAGACACCGGGGAGCTGTTTTTT. It codes for CASSFGVLDTGELFF. This sequence joins TRBV7-7 and TRBJ2-2; D perhaps matches TRBD2 (5 bases). From germline, CDR1 is SSHAT and CDR2 FNYEAQ (reference sequence). The CDR3 has 15 residues.

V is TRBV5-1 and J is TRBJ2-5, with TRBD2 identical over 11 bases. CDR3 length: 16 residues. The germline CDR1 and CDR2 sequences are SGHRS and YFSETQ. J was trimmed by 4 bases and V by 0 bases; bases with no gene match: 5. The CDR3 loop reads CASSLGLAGPGETQYF. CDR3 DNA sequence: TGCGCCAGCAGCTTGGGACTAGCGGGGCCGGGAGAGACCCAGTACTTC.

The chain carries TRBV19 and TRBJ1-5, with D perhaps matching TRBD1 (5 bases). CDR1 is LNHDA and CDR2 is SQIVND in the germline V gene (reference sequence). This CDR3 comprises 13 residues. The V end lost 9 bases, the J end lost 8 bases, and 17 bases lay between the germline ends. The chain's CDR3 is CASSDIPTEPQHF. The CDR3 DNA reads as TGTGCCAGCTCGGACATCCCGACGGAGCCCCAGCATTTT. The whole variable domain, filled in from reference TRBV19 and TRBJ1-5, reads DGGITQSPKYLFRKEGQNVTLSCEQNLNHDAMYWYRQDPGQGLRLIYYSQIVNDFQKGDIAEGYSVSREKKESFPLTVTSAQKNPTAFYLCASSDIPTEPQHFGDGTRLSIL.

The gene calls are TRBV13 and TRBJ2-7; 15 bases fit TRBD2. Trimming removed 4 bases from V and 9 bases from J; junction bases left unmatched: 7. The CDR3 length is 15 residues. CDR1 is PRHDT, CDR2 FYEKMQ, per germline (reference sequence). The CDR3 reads CASSWTSGGASVQYF. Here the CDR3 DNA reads TGTGCCAGCAGCTGGACTAGCGGGGGGGCCTCCGTGCAGTACTTC.

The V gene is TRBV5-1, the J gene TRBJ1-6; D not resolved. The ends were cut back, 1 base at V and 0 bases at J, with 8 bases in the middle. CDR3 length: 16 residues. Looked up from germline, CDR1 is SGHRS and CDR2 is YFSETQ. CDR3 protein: CASSLSVSSYNSPLHF. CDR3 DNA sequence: TGCGCCAGCAGCTTGTCTGTCAGCTCCTATAATTCACCCCTCCACTTT.

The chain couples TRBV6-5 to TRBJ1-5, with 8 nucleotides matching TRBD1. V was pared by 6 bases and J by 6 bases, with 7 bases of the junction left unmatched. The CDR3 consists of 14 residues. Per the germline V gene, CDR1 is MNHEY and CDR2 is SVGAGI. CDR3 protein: CASRIGQGGQPQHF. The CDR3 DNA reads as TGTGCCAGCAGAATAGGACAGGGTGGTCAGCCCCAGCATTTT.

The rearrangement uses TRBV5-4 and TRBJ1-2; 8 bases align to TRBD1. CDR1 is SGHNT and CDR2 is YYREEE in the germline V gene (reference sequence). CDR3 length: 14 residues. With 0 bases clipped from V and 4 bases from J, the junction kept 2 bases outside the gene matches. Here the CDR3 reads CASSLDRGGYGYTF. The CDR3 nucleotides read TGTGCCAGCAGCTTGGACAGGGGGGGCTATGGCTACACCTTC.

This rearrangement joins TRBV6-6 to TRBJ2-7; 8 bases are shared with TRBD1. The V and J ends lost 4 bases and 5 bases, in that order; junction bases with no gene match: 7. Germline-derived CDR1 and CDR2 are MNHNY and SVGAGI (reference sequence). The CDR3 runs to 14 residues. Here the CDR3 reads CASSLGWTGNEQYF. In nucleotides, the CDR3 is TGTGCCAGCAGTTTGGGATGGACAGGGAACGAGCAGTACTTC.

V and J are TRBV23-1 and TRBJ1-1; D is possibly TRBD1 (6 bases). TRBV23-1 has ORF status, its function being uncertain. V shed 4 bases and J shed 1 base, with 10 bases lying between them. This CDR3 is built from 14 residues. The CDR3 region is CASSRKGGNTEAFF. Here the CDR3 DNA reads TGCGCCAGCAGTCGGAAAGGGGGGAACACTGAAGCTTTCTTT.

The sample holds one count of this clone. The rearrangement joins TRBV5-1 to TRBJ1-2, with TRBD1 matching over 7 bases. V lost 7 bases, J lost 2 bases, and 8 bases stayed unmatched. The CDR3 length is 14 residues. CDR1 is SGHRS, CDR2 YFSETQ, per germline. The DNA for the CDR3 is TGCGCCAGCGGCCCCGGGACAGAAAACTATGGCTACACCTTC. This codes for CASGPGTENYGYTF.

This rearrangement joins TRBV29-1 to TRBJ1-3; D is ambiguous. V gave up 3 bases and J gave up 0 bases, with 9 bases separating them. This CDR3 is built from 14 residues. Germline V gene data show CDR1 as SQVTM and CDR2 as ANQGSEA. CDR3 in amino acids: CSVEEVSSGNTIYF. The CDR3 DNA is TGCAGCGTTGAGGAGGTATCCTCTGGAAACACCATATATTTT. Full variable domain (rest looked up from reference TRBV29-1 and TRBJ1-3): SAVISQKPSRDICQRGTSLTIQCQVDSQVTMMFWYRQQPGQSLTLIATANQGSEATYESGFVIDKFPISRPNLTFSTLTVSNMSPEDSSIYLCSVEEVSSGNTIYFGEGSWLTVV.

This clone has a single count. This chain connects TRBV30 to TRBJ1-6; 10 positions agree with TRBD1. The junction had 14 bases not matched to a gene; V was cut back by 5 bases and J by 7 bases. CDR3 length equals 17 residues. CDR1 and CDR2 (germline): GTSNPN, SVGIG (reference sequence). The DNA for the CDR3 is TGTGCCTGGGGCCAGATCCGGGACAGGGGACGGAATTCACCCCTCCACTTT. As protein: CAWGQIRDRGRNSPLHF.

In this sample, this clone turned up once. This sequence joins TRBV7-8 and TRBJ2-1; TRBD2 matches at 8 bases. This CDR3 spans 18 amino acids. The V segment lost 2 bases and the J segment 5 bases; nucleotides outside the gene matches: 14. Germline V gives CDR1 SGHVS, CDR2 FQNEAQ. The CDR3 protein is CASSLPRTWRGADNEQFF. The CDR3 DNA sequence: TGTGCCAGCAGCTTACCTCGGACATGGCGGGGGGCGGACAATGAGCAGTTCTTC.

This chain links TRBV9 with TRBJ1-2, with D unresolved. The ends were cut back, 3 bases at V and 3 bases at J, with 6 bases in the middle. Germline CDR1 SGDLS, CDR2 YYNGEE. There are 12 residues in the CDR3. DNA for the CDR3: TGTGCCAGCAGCGACAGATACTATGGCTACACCTTC. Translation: CASSDRYYGYTF.

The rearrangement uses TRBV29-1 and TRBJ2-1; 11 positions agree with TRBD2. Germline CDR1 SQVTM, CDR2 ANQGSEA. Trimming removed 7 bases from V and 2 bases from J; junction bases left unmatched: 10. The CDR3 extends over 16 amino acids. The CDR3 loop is CSAPPTSGGAYNEQFF. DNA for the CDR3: TGCAGCGCGCCCCCCACTAGCGGGGGAGCCTACAATGAGCAGTTCTTC.

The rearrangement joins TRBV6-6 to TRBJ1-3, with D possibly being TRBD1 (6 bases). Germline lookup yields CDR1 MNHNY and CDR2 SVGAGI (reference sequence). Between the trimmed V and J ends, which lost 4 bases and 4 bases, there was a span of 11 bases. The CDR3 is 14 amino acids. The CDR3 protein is CASSWEGEGNTIYF. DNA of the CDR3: TGTGCCAGCAGTTGGGAGGGGGAGGGAAACACCATATATTTT.